This T cell receptor (beta chain) was sequenced during a study of cytomegalovirus exposure and HLA in healthy donors. There are 15 residues in the CDR3. Germline V gene lookup returns CDR1 MNHNS and CDR2 SASEGT. The V gene end was trimmed by 4 bases and the J gene end by 0 bases; junction bases not matched to a gene: 3. The PCR had 60 Vbeta and 13 Jbeta primers. Assay used: immunoSEQ multiplex PCR; TCRdb lists only in-frame clones, some missing. The sample shows more than 250,000 clones, 80% to 90% of them seen only once. Sequencing was performed on PBMCs. The receptor's source is a woman aged 18 to 35 in good health and CMV-seronegative. This chain uses TRBV6-1 with TRBJ1-3; 7 bases are shared with TRBD1. In DNA form, the CDR3 reads TGTGCCAGCAGTGCAGCAGGGGGCTCTGGAAACACCATATATTTT. Its protein is CASSAAGGSGNTIYF.